What follows is one TCR beta chain and its context. Its specificity is unknown. The sample is drawn from a study of blood T cells in healthy people across ages. Study observations and caveats: The recorded TCR beta diversity per million T cells decreased in a roughly linear manner with age.

Together with a sample-barcoded 5' primer, a J-beta primer mix was included in a second PCR lasting roughly 6 to 12 cycles. Per sample, CDR3-containing paired-end reads numbered at least 2.5 million. TCRdb used MiXCR to reprocess the 5' RACE reads, holding one entry per CDR3 protein. This table holds about 1,600,000 distinct CDR3 sequences, 42% found once. The CDR3 runs 17 residues. Germline V gives CDR1 SGHVS, CDR2 FQNEAQ. Sequencing input: blood. The genes are TRBV7-8 and TRBJ2-1, with TRBD2 identical over 13 bases. Judging by the DNA end, TRBJ2-7 fits better; the J call may be wrong. The origin of this receptor is a woman under 30 in good health. The CDR3 spells CASSHGTSGALYNEQYF. CDR3 DNA sequence: TGTGCCAGCAGCCATGGGACTAGCGGGGCTCTCTACAATGAGCAGTACTTC.